These 30 T cell receptor beta chains share one sample of origin, sequenced in a study of blood T cell repertoires in COVID-19. The protocol was immunoSEQ multiplex PCR, while the TCRdb copy is restricted to in-frame clones and leaves out a portion. The table lists 100,000 to 120,000 clones, roughly 88% of them singletons. Sequencing input: peripheral blood. These receptors were taken from a human donor in a cohort sampled during active COVID-19.

V is TRBV5-1 and J is TRBJ2-1; TRBD1 agrees at 9 bases. Germline loops: CDR1 SGHRS, CDR2 YFSETQ. CDR3 length equals 14 residues. The ends lost 4 bases at V and 6 bases at J; junction bases unmatched: 5. The CDR3 sequence is CASSARQGGNEQFF. The CDR3 nucleotides read TGCGCCAGCAGCGCCCGACAGGGGGGCAATGAGCAGTTCTTC.

This clone came up once. V usage is TRBV10-3 and J usage is TRBJ2-7, with TRBD2 matching 9 bases. CDR3 length equals 14 residues. Germline CDR1 ENHRY, CDR2 SYGVKD. J gave up 9 bases and V 3 bases, and 9 bases lay outside the gene matches. The CDR3 is CAISDLAGAEGQYF. Here the CDR3 DNA reads TGTGCCATCAGTGACTTAGCGGGGGCAGAGGGGCAGTACTTC.

The chain carries TRBV19 and TRBJ1-5, with TRBD1 matching 12 bases. After removal of 3 bases from V and 6 bases from J, the junction contained 9 bases not matched to a gene. Germline CDR1 LNHDA, CDR2 SQIVND (reference sequence). CDR3 length: 17 residues. The CDR3 spells CASSMGTGGPAAQPQHF. The CDR3 DNA reads TGTGCCAGTAGTATGGGGACAGGGGGCCCCGCGGCTCAGCCCCAGCATTTT.

The chain employs TRBV3-1 (or the pseudogene TRBV3-2) and TRBJ2-1, with TRBD2 matching over 12 bases. Germline loops: CDR1 LGHDT, CDR2 YNNKEL (reference sequence). The CDR3 consists of 17 residues. Trimming at V came to 4 bases and at J to 3 bases, leaving 7 bases not matched to a gene. The CDR3 spells CASSPIPTSGGYNEQFF. DNA for the CDR3: TGTGCCAGCAGCCCGATACCGACTAGCGGGGGCTACAATGAGCAGTTCTTC.

The rearrangement links TRBV27 to TRBJ1-5; 10 nucleotides agree with TRBD1. CDR1 is MNHEY, CDR2 SMNVEV, per germline (reference sequence). V lost 5 bases and J lost 3; bases outside the gene matches: 7. The CDR3 sequence is 16 residues long. In DNA form, the CDR3 reads TGTGCCAGCAGTCCTTGGACAGGGGGTTTCAATCAGCCCCAGCATTTT. Residues: CASSPWTGGFNQPQHF.

The genes are TRBV6-1 and TRBJ1-3; D gene unclear. V dropped 3 bases and J dropped 0 bases, with 9 bases sitting between them. The CDR3 loop spans 15 amino acids. CDR1 MNHNS and CDR2 SASEGT come from the germline V gene. CDR3 bases: TGTGCCAGCAGTGAGGCCCAGGTCTCTGGAAACACCATATATTTT. The encoded protein is CASSEAQVSGNTIYF.

The chain joins TRBV9 to TRBJ2-3, with 11 bases matching TRBD2. Germline V CDR1 and CDR2: SGDLS, YYNGEE. This CDR3 region has 15 residues. J gave up 4 bases and V 3 bases, and 4 bases lay outside the gene matches. CDR3 DNA: TGTGCCAGCAGCGCCGGACTAGCGGGTTCAGATACGCAGTATTTT. The encoded protein is CASSAGLAGSDTQYF.

The V gene is TRBV4-2, the J gene TRBJ2-7, with 11 nucleotides matching TRBD2. The germline V gene has CDR1 LGHNA and CDR2 YNFKEQ. V lost 2 bases to trimming and J lost 2 bases; unmatched junction nucleotides: 5. This CDR3 is built from 16 residues. The CDR3 DNA reads TGTGCCAGCAGCCAAATTCCGGGACTAGCGGCCTACGAGCAGTACTTC. Its protein is CASSQIPGLAAYEQYF.

The genes are TRBV7-6 and TRBJ1-4; D is possibly TRBD1 (6 bases). With 5 bases removed from V and 10 bases from J, the gap between germline ends came to 20 bases. Germline V lookup: CDR1 SGHVS, CDR2 FNYEAQ. This CDR3 is 15 amino acids long. CDR3 coding DNA: TGTGCCAGCAGCGCAACAAGGGGGTTTGCAGGAAAACTGTTTTTT. This sequence encodes CASSATRGFAGKLFF.

The chain links TRBV4-2 to TRBJ2-6; the D gene is possibly TRBD1 (5 bases). There are 18 residues in the CDR3. Trimming removed 0 bases at V and 3 bases at J, with 15 bases between. From germline, CDR1 is LGHNA and CDR2 YNFKEQ. DNA of the CDR3: TGTGCCAGCAGCCAAGACGTGACGGACCAGGGTGGGGCCAACGTCCTGACTTTC. Protein: CASSQDVTDQGGANVLTF.

The CDR3, as DNA: TGTGCCAGCAGCAGTGTGGGGCCCCCCACAAGCTCCTACGAGCAGTACTTC. This encodes CASSSVGPPTSSYEQYF. This rearrangement joins TRBV28 to TRBJ2-7, with D possibly TRBD1 on 5 matching bases. Germline V gene data show CDR1 as MDHEN and CDR2 as SYDVKM. Trimming pared 6 bases from V and 0 bases from J, leaving 21 bases between. The CDR3 is made up of 17 amino acids.

In this sample, this clone turned up once. The chain links TRBV7-9 to TRBJ1-1; D unclear. CDR3 length: 15 residues. Trimming removed 1 base at V and 8 bases at J, with 17 bases between. Germline V gives CDR1 SEHNR, CDR2 FQNEAQ (reference sequence). This CDR3 reads CASSLVSGIRVEAFF. In DNA, the CDR3 is TGTGCCAGCAGCTTAGTCTCGGGGATAAGGGTGGAAGCTTTCTTT.

V gene TRBV7-2 combines with J gene TRBJ2-1; 10 bases map to TRBD2. Trimming at V came to 6 bases and at J to 8 bases, leaving 10 bases not matched to a gene. The CDR3 loop spans 15 amino acids. The germline V gene has CDR1 SGHTA and CDR2 FQGNSA. DNA for the CDR3: TGTGCCAGCAGAACCGGAGCGGGGGGGTCCCATGAGCAGTTCTTC. It translates to CASRTGAGGSHEQFF.

The chain recombines TRBV9 with TRBJ2-3; tentatively, D is TRBD1 (5 bases). The CDR3 is 12 amino acids. Per germline, CDR1 SGDLS and CDR2 YYNGEE. The V gene lost 6 bases and the J gene lost 9 bases, with 14 bases spanning the gap. CDR3 sequence: CASKSFGQTQYF. CDR3 DNA: TGTGCCAGCAAATCGTTTGGACAAACGCAGTATTTT.

The chain has TRBV6-5 and TRBJ2-2; perhaps TRBD2 as D (5 bases). Germline V CDR1 and CDR2: MNHEY, SVGAGI. The CDR3 loop spans 15 amino acids. With 0 bases removed from V and 7 bases from J, the gap between germline ends came to 12 bases. Here the CDR3 DNA reads TGTGCCAGCAGTTACTCGGACTCCCTCATCGGGGAGCTGTTTTTT. It yields the protein CASSYSDSLIGELFF.

The genes are TRBV4-1 and TRBJ2-5, with TRBD2 identical over 7 bases. V lost 0 bases and J lost 2; bases outside the gene matches: 6. CDR1 and CDR2 (germline): MGHRA, YSYEKL. The CDR3 runs to 16 residues. This CDR3 reads CASSQDPTSLQETQYF. The CDR3 bases are TGCGCCAGCAGCCAAGATCCGACTAGCCTTCAAGAGACCCAGTACTTC.

V usage is TRBV6-2 or TRBV6-3 and J usage is TRBJ1-5; D may be TRBD1 (6 bases). Germline CDR1 is MNHEY and CDR2 is SVGEGT. The CDR3 has 16 amino acids. V dropped 2 bases and J dropped 0 bases, with 11 bases sitting between them. CDR3 DNA sequence: TGTGCCAGCAGTTACAGTGGACAGTATAGCAATCAGCCCCAGCATTTT. Translating it yields CASSYSGQYSNQPQHF.

Many counts were recorded for this clone. V and J are TRBV6-5 and TRBJ1-1, with no clear D. This CDR3 is 16 amino acids long. The V gene lost 0 bases and the J gene lost 1 base, with 12 bases spanning the gap. Germline V gene data show CDR1 as MNHEY and CDR2 as SVGAGI. CDR3 loop: CASSYSSSGGNTEAFF. The DNA for the CDR3 is TGTGCCAGCAGTTACTCGAGCAGCGGTGGGAACACTGAAGCTTTCTTT.

The chain links TRBV28 to TRBJ1-3; D gene uncertain. Germline CDR1 and CDR2: MDHEN and SYDVKM. The CDR3 spans 14 residues. Trimming shortened V by 5 bases and J by 1 base, and 9 bases separated the two germline ends. In nucleotides, the CDR3 is TGTGCCAGCAGTCCAGTCGATTCTGGAAACACCATATATTTT. Encoded protein: CASSPVDSGNTIYF.

This chain links TRBV6-1 with TRBJ2-1; 11 positions agree with TRBD2. The CDR3 extends over 16 amino acids. Germline V gene lookup returns CDR1 MNHNS and CDR2 SASEGT. V shed 4 bases, J shed 8 bases, and the junction held 10 bases outside the gene matches. CDR3 sequence (DNA): TGTGCCAGCAGTGCCGGGACTAGCGGACGGTTCGATGAGCAGTTCTTC. It specifies CASSAGTSGRFDEQFF.

This sequence joins TRBV19 and TRBJ1-5; D possibly corresponds to TRBD1 (6 bases). Trimming stripped 4 bases from V and 2 bases from J, with 12 bases between. Germline lookup yields CDR1 LNHDA and CDR2 SQIVND (reference sequence). There are 15 residues in the CDR3. In DNA, the CDR3 is TGTGCCAGTAGTAGCACAGGGAAGGGCAATCAGCCCCAGCATTTT. This translates into CASSSTGKGNQPQHF.

The rearrangement uses TRBV27 and TRBJ2-1, with 7 bases fitting TRBD2. Germline CDR1 reads MNHEY; CDR2 reads SMNVEV (reference sequence). The CDR3 length is 15 residues. The junction had 13 bases not matched to a gene; V was cut back by 7 bases and J by 7 bases. For the CDR3, the DNA is TGTGCCAGCAACTCTGAAGCGGGGTCGGGGAATGAGCAGTTCTTC. It specifies CASNSEAGSGNEQFF.

The chain recombines TRBV5-4 with TRBJ2-1, with 8 bases matching TRBD1. This CDR3 spans 15 amino acids. V was clipped by 0 bases and J by 9 bases; unmatched bases: 8. CDR1 and CDR2 from the germline V gene are SGHNT and YYREEE (reference sequence). The CDR3 DNA follows: TGTGCCAGCAGCTTGGGACAGGGGAGCAATGGTGAGCAGTTCTTC. Translation gives CASSLGQGSNGEQFF.

This clone was observed a handful of times. V is TRBV7-9 and J is TRBJ1-5; D may be TRBD1 (6 bases). The CDR3 covers 13 residues. The germline V gene has CDR1 SEHNR and CDR2 FQNEAQ (reference sequence). V lost 5 bases to trimming and J lost 4 bases, with 9 bases between them. DNA for the CDR3: TGTGCCAGCAGCCAACAGGGAAATCAGCCCCAGCATTTT. Translating gives CASSQQGNQPQHF.

The V gene is TRBV6-4, the J gene TRBJ2-1; 9 positions match TRBD2. The CDR3 runs 15 residues. With V trimmed by 2 bases and J by 9 bases, 8 bases remained unmatched. From germline, CDR1 is MRHNA and CDR2 SNTAGT. This chain's CDR3 is CASSDRVAGEGEQFF. For the CDR3, the DNA is TGTGCCAGCAGTGACAGGGTAGCGGGAGAAGGTGAGCAGTTCTTC.

V gene TRBV5-1 combines with J gene TRBJ2-7; D remains unclear. V lost 4 bases and J lost 7, with 15 bases in between. CDR1 and CDR2 (germline): SGHRS, YFSETQ. This CDR3 comprises 13 residues. Here the CDR3 reads CASSPYPSEEQYF. In DNA, the CDR3 is TGCGCCAGCAGCCCCTACCCGAGTGAGGAGCAGTACTTC.

The genes are TRBV3-1 (or the pseudogene TRBV3-2) and TRBJ2-5; a possible D gene is TRBD2 (7 bases). V dropped 3 bases and J dropped 4 bases, with 9 bases sitting between them. CDR1 and CDR2 from the germline V gene are LGHDT and YNNKEL (reference sequence). The CDR3 extends over 13 amino acids. The CDR3, as DNA: TGTGCCAGCAGCCAGGCGGGGGCAGAGACCCAGTACTTC. The encoded protein is CASSQAGAETQYF.

The genes are TRBV16 and TRBJ2-1; perhaps TRBD2 as D (6 bases). V was clipped by 0 bases and J by 9 bases, with 12 bases between them. Germline-derived CDR1 and CDR2 are KGHSY and FQNENV. The CDR3 length is 14 residues. As DNA, the CDR3 is TGTGCCAGCAGCCAATCGCGGGGAAGGAGTGAGCAGTTCTTC. It is translated as CASSQSRGRSEQFF.

The chain links TRBV5-5 to TRBJ2-1; D is perhaps TRBD2 (6 bases). V was cut by 4 bases and J by 0 bases, with 8 bases left in between. Germline loops: CDR1 SGHKS, CDR2 YYEKEE (reference sequence). This CDR3 comprises 14 residues. CDR3 in DNA: TGTGCCAGCAGCCGGGACTCCTCCTACAATGAGCAGTTCTTC. Translated, it gives CASSRDSSYNEQFF.

The rearrangement links TRBV28 to TRBJ1-4; no clear D gene. CDR3 length equals 16 residues. Germline CDR1 is MDHEN and CDR2 is SYDVKM. V was trimmed by 5 bases and J by 5 bases, leaving 18 bases between them. CDR3 region: CASSQRVSTVNEKLFF. CDR3 nucleotide sequence: TGTGCCAGCAGTCAGAGGGTGAGCACAGTGAATGAAAAACTGTTTTTT.